This T cell receptor beta chain was retrieved from a study of Ad26.COV2.S vaccination and SARS-CoV-2 variants. The overall study: Administration of Ad26.COV2.S was intramuscular, either once or twice 56 days apart.

This clone was observed once. The antigen is undetermined. This table comes from immunoSEQ multiplex PCR, and its TCRdb copy is limited to in-frame clones, with some not included. This sample has hundreds of thousands of clones, with 75% to 95% found just once. Treatment here: roughly 20 received Ad26.COV2.S at low or high dose, single or two shots; a few received placebo; per-sample allocation not given. Specimen acquisition occurred on day 63 following the initial vaccine or placebo injection. The CDR3 spans 16 residues. The germline gives CDR1 LGHNA, CDR2 YSLEER. V shed 2 bases, J shed 3 bases, and the junction held 10 bases outside the gene matches. The study's findings and limits: Greater spike-specific TCR breadth was seen in vaccine recipients than in placebo recipients.

The sequence was obtained from a person aged 18 to 65 who received the Ad26.COV2.S COVID-19 vaccine or a placebo. The sample consisted of peripheral blood, taken in a trial of Ad26.COV2.S vaccine versus placebo. This chain uses TRBV4-3 with TRBJ2-7, with 7 bases that match TRBD2. The CDR3 region has the DNA TGCGCCAGCAGCCAAACGTCCGTCGCGGGGGACTACGAGCAGTACTTC. Its protein is CASSQTSVAGDYEQYF.